This T cell receptor beta chain comes out of a study of T cell responses to AZD1222 COVID-19 vaccine. Study-wide points: White British ancestry dominated among donors, who included more females, and clonal diversity was possibly underestimated. Repertoire collection took place solely once the T cell response had peaked. When two AZD1222 doses had been given, Spike-specific TCR breadth and depth rose.

Repertoires were generated with immunoSEQ multiplex PCR, while TCRdb's copy carries only in-frame clones and drops some. The table records some 150,000 clones, roughly nine tenths of them present only once. Details on this clone: Its antigen is not known.

Second-dose groups at about 4 or about 12 weeks were pooled. From germline, CDR1 is MDHEN and CDR2 SYDVKM. Trimming pared 5 bases from V and 7 bases from J, leaving 18 bases between. CDR3 length: 15 residues. The clonotype comes from an adult who received the AZD1222 COVID-19 vaccine. The chain has TRBV28 and TRBJ2-1; perhaps D is TRBD1 or TRBD2 (5 bases each). The sequences come from peripheral blood, collected 28 days after the second AZD1222 dose. This CDR3 is CASSEIAGRRNEQFF. The CDR3, as DNA: TGTGCCAGCAGTGAAATCGCAGGGAGACGAAATGAGCAGTTCTTC.